The T cell receptor (beta chain) under discussion was sequenced for a study of blood T cell repertoires in COVID-19. The CDR3 runs to 12 residues. Trimming shortened V by 0 bases and J by 5 bases, and 6 bases separated the two germline ends. CDR1 and CDR2 (germline): SGHKS, YYEKEE (reference sequence). Produced via immunoSEQ multiplex PCR; TCRdb's table is partial and in-frame only. The sample has tens of thousands of clones, around 87% seen once; the top ten hold approximately 15%. This clonotype was obtained from a human donor in a cohort sampled during active COVID-19. The donor label of this sample is uncertain. The gene calls are TRBV5-5 and TRBJ2-7; D is undetermined. The sample consisted of peripheral blood. CDR3 nucleotides: TGTGCCAGCAGCTTGGCTCCCCACGAGCAGTACTTC. It encodes CASSLAPHEQYF.